The sequence of this T cell receptor (beta chain) was determined in a study of identical twins. General study findings and limits: Models underestimated out-of-frame TCR alpha sharing in monozygotic twins. Part of the zero-insertion signal could reflect confounding by invariant MAIT and iNKT cells.

The cDNA had a unique molecular identifier and a template-switch universal primer site. From the 5' RACE reads, TCRdb called clonotypes with MiXCR, one entry per CDR3 protein. The sample carries 260,000 or so distinct CDR3 sequences, 7.5% recorded once. Turning to this clonotype: Its antigen remains unidentified.

Between the trimmed V and J ends, which lost 0 bases and 2 bases, there was a span of 6 bases. The CDR3 has 14 residues. This sample was also put to use in a study of yellow fever vaccine responses in identical twins.

V usage is TRBV23-1 and J usage is TRBJ2-3; a weak D match, TRBD1 (5 bases). TRBV23-1 is filed as an ORF, its function uncertain. The sequence was collected from a woman aged 18-29 years in good health. Sequenced sample: CD8+ T cells sorted from blood. CDR3 amino acids: CASSQSDNTDTQYF. The DNA for the CDR3 is TGCGCCAGCAGTCAATCGGACAACACAGATACGCAGTATTTT.